Each of the 11 T cell receptor beta chains below was sequenced from the same sample in a study of shared clonotypes between healthy human individuals (dated by TCRdb to the early 2020s). The method behind the library was the immunoSEQ multiplex PCR assay. Held by TCRdb, this immuneACCESS table contains in-frame sequences only and omits some clones. Under half of the omission traces to an unresolved V gene where checked; the cause of the rest is unknown. Recorded for this sample are 2 million to 2.5 million clones; around 92% of them occurred a single time. The ten top clones hold 0.37% of the sample. The sample consisted of naive CD4+ T cells from PBMCs. The cell subset or site label for this specimen denotes: CD45RA+ positively selected. The source is a man between 18 and 35 years old in good health. Some clones in this sample may be carry-over from other donors' samples.

This clone was counted once. This rearrangement joins TRBV2 to TRBJ1-1; D remains ambiguous. Germline V gene sequence: CDR1 SNHLY, CDR2 FYNNEI. V lost 7 bases to trimming and J lost 0 bases, with 15 bases between them. There are 15 residues in the CDR3. CDR3 in DNA: TGTGCCAGCAAGAGCGGTTCCACCATGAACACTGAAGCTTTCTTT. Encoded protein: CASKSGSTMNTEAFF.

The rearrangement uses TRBV2 and TRBJ2-7; D might be TRBD2 (6 bases). CDR1 is SNHLY, CDR2 FYNNEI, per germline. The CDR3 loop spans 16 amino acids. Deletions cut 8 bases from V and 5 bases from J, with 25 bases between. CDR3: CASLGPEGLPRNEQYF. CDR3 nucleotides: TGTGCCAGCTTAGGACCGGAGGGGCTTCCTAGAAACGAGCAGTACTTC. Variable domain in full (rest from reference TRBV2 and TRBJ2-7): EPEVTQTPSHQVTQMGQEVILRCVPISNHLYFYWYRQILGQKVEFLVSFYNNEISEKSEIFDDQFSVERPDGSNFTLKIRSTKLEDSAMYFCASLGPEGLPRNEQYFGPGTRLTVT.

The rearrangement uses TRBV9 and TRBJ1-1; 7 bases are a match to TRBD1. Germline CDR1 SGDLS, CDR2 YYNGEE. The trim removed 3 bases at V and 0 bases at J, leaving 8 bases unmatched. The CDR3 spans 16 residues. The CDR3 DNA reads TGTGCCAGCAGCGCTCTAGGGGGGACAGTGAACACTGAAGCTTTCTTT. Translation: CASSALGGTVNTEAFF.

This chain joins TRBV10-3 and TRBJ1-2; tentative D call: TRBD1 (5 bases). The germline V gene encodes CDR1 ENHRY and CDR2 SYGVKD. The CDR3 has 14 residues. Trimming pared 3 bases from V and 4 bases from J, leaving 12 bases between. This chain's CDR3 is CAISDPGRTYGYTF. The DNA for the CDR3 is TGTGCCATCAGTGACCCGGGACGGACCTATGGCTACACCTTC.

This sequence joins TRBV19 and TRBJ1-4; D might be TRBD1 (5 bases). Germline-derived CDR1 and CDR2 are LNHDA and SQIVND (reference sequence). The V and J ends lost 3 bases and 5 bases respectively, with 13 bases between them. The CDR3 totals 15 residues. The CDR3 coding sequence is TGTGCCAGTAGTATCCGAAACAGGCTAAATGAAAAACTGTTTTTT. It specifies CASSIRNRLNEKLFF.

The V and J genes are TRBV28 and TRBJ1-5, with 7 positions matching TRBD1. Trimming took 5 bases from V and 3 from J; bases not matched to a gene: 10. CDR3 length: 16 residues. Germline CDR1 MDHEN, CDR2 SYDVKM. The CDR3 bases are TGTGCCAGCAGTCTCAATGACAGGGCCCCCAATCAGCCCCAGCATTTT. This encodes CASSLNDRAPNQPQHF.

V and J are TRBV30 and TRBJ2-3; D is ambiguous. The V end lost 3 bases, the J end lost 6 bases, and 13 bases lay between the germline ends. CDR1 GTSNPN and CDR2 SVGIG come from the germline V gene (reference sequence). The length of the CDR3 is 13 residues. The CDR3: CAWSAAVLDTQYF. CDR3 DNA: TGTGCCTGGAGCGCAGCTGTTTTGGATACGCAGTATTTT. The whole variable domain, remainder taken from reference TRBV30 and TRBJ2-3, is SQTIHQWPATLVQPVGSPLSLECTVEGTSNPNLYWYRQAAGRGLQLLFYSVGIGQISSEVPQNLSASRPQDRQFILSSKKLLLSDSGFYLCAWSAAVLDTQYFGPGTRLTVL.

This chain joins TRBV18 and TRBJ2-7; no reliable D call. The CDR3 extends over 13 amino acids. Germline values: CDR1 KGHSH, CDR2 LQKENI. Trimming took 3 bases from V and 2 from J, leaving 8 bases between them. The CDR3 loop reads CASSPVTTYEQYF. In DNA, the CDR3 is TGTGCCAGCTCACCGGTGACCACCTACGAGCAGTACTTC. Supplemented by reference TRBV18 and TRBJ2-7, the full variable domain reads NAGVMQNPRHLVRRRGQEARLRCSPMKGHSHVYWYRQLPEEGLKFMVYLQKENIIDESGMPKERFSAEFPKEGPSILRIQQVVRGDSAAYFCASSPVTTYEQYFGPGTRLTVT.

As to this clone: Other nucleotide sequences in the sample specify the same CDR3. V gene TRBV5-1 combines with J gene TRBJ2-3, with 9 bases identical to TRBD1. Germline V CDR1 and CDR2: SGHRS, YFSETQ. V lost 3 bases and J lost 6; bases outside the gene matches: 2. The CDR3 is made up of 13 amino acids. CDR3 nucleotides: TGCGCCAGCAGCTCTGGACAGGGGGATACGCAGTATTTT. Translating gives CASSSGQGDTQYF.

Worth noting for this clone: The same CDR3 also results from other DNA sequences found in this sample. V is TRBV5-1 and J is TRBJ2-6; D perhaps matches TRBD1 (6 bases). Germline values: CDR1 SGHRS, CDR2 YFSETQ. The CDR3 runs 15 residues. With 4 bases removed from V and 0 bases from J, the gap between germline ends came to 8 bases. The CDR3 region has the DNA TGCGCCAGCAGCAGGGGGAGCTCTGGGGCCAACGTCCTGACTTTC. Translation gives CASSRGSSGANVLTF. Supplemented by reference TRBV5-1 and TRBJ2-6, the full variable domain reads KAGVTQTPRYLIKTRGQQVTLSCSPISGHRSVSWYQQTPGQGLQFLFEYFSETQRNKGNFPGRFSGRQFSNSRSEMNVSTLELGDSALYLCASSRGSSGANVLTFGAGSRLTVL.

This sequence joins TRBV25-1 and TRBJ2-1; 15 bases are shared with TRBD2. Germline CDR1 is MGHDK and CDR2 is SYGVNS. Trimming removed 3 bases from V and 2 bases from J; junction bases left unmatched: 5. The CDR3 length is 18 residues. As DNA, the CDR3 is TGTGCCAGCAGTGACCCCGGACTAGCGGGAGGGACCTACAATGAGCAGTTCTTC. Translation gives CASSDPGLAGGTYNEQFF.